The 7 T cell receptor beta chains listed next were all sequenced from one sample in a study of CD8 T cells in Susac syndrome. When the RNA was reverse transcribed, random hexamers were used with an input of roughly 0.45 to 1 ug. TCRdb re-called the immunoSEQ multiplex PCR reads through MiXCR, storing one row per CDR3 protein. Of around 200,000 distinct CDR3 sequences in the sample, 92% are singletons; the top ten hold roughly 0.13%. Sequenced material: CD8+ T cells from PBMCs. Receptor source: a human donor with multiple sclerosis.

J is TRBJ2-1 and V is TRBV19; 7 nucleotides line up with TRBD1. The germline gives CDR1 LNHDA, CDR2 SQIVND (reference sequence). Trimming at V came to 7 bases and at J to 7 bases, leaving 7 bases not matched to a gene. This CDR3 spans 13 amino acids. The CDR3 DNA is TGTGCCAGTACCCGGGGACAGCTGAATGAGCAGTTCTTC. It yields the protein CASTRGQLNEQFF.

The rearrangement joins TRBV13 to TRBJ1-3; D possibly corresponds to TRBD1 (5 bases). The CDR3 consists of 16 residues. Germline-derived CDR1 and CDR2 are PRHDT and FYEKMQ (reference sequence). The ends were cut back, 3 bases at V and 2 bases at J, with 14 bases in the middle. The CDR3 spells CASSFARSGPGNTIYF. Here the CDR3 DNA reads TGTGCCAGCAGCTTTGCCCGGTCGGGACCTGGAAACACCATATATTTT.

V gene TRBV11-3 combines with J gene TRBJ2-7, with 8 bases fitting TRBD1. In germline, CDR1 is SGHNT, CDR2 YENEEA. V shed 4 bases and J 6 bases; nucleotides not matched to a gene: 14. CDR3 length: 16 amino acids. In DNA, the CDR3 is TGTGCCAGCAGCTCTTCCAGGACAGGGCGTGGAGCCGAGCAGTACTTC. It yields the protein CASSSSRTGRGAEQYF. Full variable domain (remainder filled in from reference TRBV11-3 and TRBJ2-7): EAGVVQSPRYKIIEKKQPVAFWCNPISGHNTLYWYLQNLGQGPELLIRYENEEAVDDSQLPKDRFSAERLKGVDSTLKIQPAELGDSAVYLCASSSSRTGRGAEQYFGPGTRLTVT.

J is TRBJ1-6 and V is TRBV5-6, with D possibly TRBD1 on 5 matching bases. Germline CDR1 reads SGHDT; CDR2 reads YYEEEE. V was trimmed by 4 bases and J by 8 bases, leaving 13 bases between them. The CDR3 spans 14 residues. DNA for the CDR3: TGTGCCAGCAGCCCGGGACGGATTCATTCACCCCTCCACTTT. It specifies CASSPGRIHSPLHF.

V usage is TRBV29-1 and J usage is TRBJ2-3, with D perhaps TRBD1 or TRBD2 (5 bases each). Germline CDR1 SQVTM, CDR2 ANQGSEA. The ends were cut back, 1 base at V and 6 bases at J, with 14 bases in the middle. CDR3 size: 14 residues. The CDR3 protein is CSVEVGVAGDTQYF. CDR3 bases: TGCAGCGTTGAAGTGGGGGTAGCAGGGGATACGCAGTATTTT.

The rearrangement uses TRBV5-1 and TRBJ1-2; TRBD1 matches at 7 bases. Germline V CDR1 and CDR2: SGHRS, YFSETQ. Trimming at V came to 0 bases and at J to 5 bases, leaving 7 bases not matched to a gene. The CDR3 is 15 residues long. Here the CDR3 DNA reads TGCGCCAGCAGCTTGGGACAGGGAGAGGTATATGGCTACACCTTC. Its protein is CASSLGQGEVYGYTF.

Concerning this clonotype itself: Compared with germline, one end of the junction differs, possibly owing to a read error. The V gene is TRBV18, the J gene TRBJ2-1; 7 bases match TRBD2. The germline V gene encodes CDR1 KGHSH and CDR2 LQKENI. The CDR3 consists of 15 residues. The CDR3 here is CASSPAGVSFNEQFF. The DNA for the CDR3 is TGTGCCAGCTCACCAGCGGGAGTCTCCTTCAATGAGCAGTTCTTC.